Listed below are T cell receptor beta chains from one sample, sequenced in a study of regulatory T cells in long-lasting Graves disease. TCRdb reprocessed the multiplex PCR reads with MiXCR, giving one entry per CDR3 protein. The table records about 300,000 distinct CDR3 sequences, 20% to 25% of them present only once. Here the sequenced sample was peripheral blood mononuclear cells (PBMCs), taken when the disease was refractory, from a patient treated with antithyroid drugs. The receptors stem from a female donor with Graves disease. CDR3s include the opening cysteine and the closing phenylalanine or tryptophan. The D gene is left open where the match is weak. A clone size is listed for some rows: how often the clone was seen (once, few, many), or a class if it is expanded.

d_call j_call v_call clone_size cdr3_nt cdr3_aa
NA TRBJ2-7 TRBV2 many TGTGCCAGCAGCCGAAGGGAGACCTACGAGCAGTACTTC CASSRRETYEQYF
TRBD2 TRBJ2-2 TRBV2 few TGTGCCAGCAGTGACGGGACACTCCACGGACTAGCGGGAGCGGACACCGGGGAGCTGTTTTTT CASSDGTLHGLAGADTGELFF
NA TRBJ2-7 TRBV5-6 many TGTGCCAGCAGCTGGGGGACGGTATCCTACGAGCAGTACTTC CASSWGTVSYEQYF
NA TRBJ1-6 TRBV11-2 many TGTGCCAGCAGCCCCACCGGGACATCAAATTCACCCCTCCACTTT CASSPTGTSNSPLHF
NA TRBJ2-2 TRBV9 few TGTGCCAGCAGCGTTGGTAGCGGAGGGAACACCGGGGAGCTGTTTTTT CASSVGSGGNTGELFF
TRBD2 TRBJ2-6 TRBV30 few TGTGCCTGGGCCGCGGGAGCCGGGGCCAACGTCCTGACTTTC CAWAAGAGANVLTF
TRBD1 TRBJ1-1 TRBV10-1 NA TGCGCCAGCAGTGCTGAACCGGGACAGGGGGCTGAAGCTTTCTTT CASSAEPGQGAEAFF
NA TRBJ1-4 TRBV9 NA TGTGCCAGCAGCGTAGGCGGGGTCGAGGGGGAAAAACTGTTTTTT CASSVGGVEGEKLFF
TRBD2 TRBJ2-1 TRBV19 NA TGTGCCAGTAGTATACTAGCGGGAGTTGGGAATGAGCAGTTCTTC CASSILAGVGNEQFF
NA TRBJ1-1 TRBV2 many TGTGCCAGCAGTGAAGCCGCAGGGTCCACTGAAGCTTTCTTT CASSEAAGSTEAFF
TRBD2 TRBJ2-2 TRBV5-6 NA TGTGCCAGCAGCTTGGCCAACGAGCGGGAGTACACCGGGGAGCTGTTTTTT CASSLANEREYTGELFF
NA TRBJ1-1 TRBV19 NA TGTGCCAGTTCACTATGGGGTCCTAACACTGAAGCTTTCTTT CASSLWGPNTEAFF
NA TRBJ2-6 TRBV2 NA TGTGCCAGCAGTGTGGGCGGGGCTGGGGCCAACGTCCTGACTTTC CASSVGGAGANVLTF
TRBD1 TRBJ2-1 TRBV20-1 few TGCAGTGCCGGGACAGCTTCCTTGAATGAGCAGTTCTTC CSAGTASLNEQFF
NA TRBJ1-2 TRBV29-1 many TGCAGCGTTGACGTCCCACAGGGCTACACCTTC CSVDVPQGYTF
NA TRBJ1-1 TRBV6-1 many TGTGCCAGTTCATGGCCATACGGACAGAACACTGAAGCTTTCTTT CASSWPYGQNTEAFF
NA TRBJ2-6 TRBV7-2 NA TGTGCCAGCAGCAAGACTAGCTCTGGGGCCAACGTCCTGACTTTC CASSKTSSGANVLTF
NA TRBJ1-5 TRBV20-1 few TGCAGTGCTAGAGGGCCGGGCAATCAGCCCCAGCATTTT CSARGPGNQPQHF
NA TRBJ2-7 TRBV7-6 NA TGTGCCAGCAGCTTATACGAGGGCCAATACTCCTACGAGCAGTACTTC CASSLYEGQYSYEQYF
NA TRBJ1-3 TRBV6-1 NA TGTGCCAGCAGTGAAGGACCTGGGGGAAACACCATATATTTT CASSEGPGGNTIYF
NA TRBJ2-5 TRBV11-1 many TGTGCCAGCTCCGAGGCGGGGGAGACCCAGTACTTC CASSEAGETQYF
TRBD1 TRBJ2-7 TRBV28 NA TGTGCCAGCAGGCCGGGACAGGTGAACTACGAGCAGTACTTC CASRPGQVNYEQYF
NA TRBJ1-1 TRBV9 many TGTGCCAGCAGCGCCTTAAACGTTGGGAACACTGAAGCTTTCTTT CASSALNVGNTEAFF
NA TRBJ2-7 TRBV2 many TGTGCCAGCAGTGTGTCCGGTTACGAGCAGTACTTC CASSVSGYEQYF
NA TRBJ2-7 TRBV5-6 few TGTGCCAGCAGCACGGCCTCCTGGGGACCCGGTGACTACGAGCAGTACTTC CASSTASWGPGDYEQYF
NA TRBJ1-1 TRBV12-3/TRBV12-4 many TGTGCCAGCAGTTTGCTCAGGGTGTCGAACACTGAAGCTTTCTTT CASSLLRVSNTEAFF
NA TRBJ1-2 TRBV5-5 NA TGTGCCAGCAGCCCGGATAGTGGGGGCTATGGCTACACCTTC CASSPDSGGYGYTF
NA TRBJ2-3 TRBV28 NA TGTGCCAGCAGTTCCCTCAAGCGAGCAACAGATACGCAGTATTTT CASSSLKRATDTQYF
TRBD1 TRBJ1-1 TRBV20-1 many TGCAGTGCTAAGAGGGACAGGGCTGAAGCTTTCTTT CSAKRDRAEAFF
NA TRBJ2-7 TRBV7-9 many TGTGCCAGCACCATCGGATCCTACGAGCAGTACTTC CASTIGSYEQYF
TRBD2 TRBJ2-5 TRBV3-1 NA TGTGCCAGCAGCCAAGATCGGGTGGCTAGCGGGAGTTACCAAGAGACCCAGTACTTC CASSQDRVASGSYQETQYF
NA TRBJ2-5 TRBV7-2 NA TGTGCCAGCAGCTTAGAGAGCGGCGCTGGGGAGACCCAGTACTTC CASSLESGAGETQYF
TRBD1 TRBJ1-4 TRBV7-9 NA TGTGCCAGCAGCTTAAGAACAGGGGTTGGTGAAAAACTGTTTTTT CASSLRTGVGEKLFF
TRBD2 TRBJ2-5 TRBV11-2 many TGTGCCAGCAGCTTAAGACTTCCGGGACTAGCGCAAAAAGAGACCCAGTACTTC CASSLRLPGLAQKETQYF
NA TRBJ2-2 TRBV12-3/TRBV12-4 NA TGTGCCAGCAGTTCCGGGACACATAACACCGGGGAGCTGTTTTTT CASSSGTHNTGELFF
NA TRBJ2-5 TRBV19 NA TGTGCCAGTAGTCATGGGTCGGGTACCGCAGAGACCCAGTACTTC CASSHGSGTAETQYF
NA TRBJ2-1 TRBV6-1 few TGTGCCAGCAGTGAAGCGCGTTTGGGCGGTCTGGGGAATGAGCAGTTCTTC CASSEARLGGLGNEQFF
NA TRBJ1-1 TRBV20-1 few TGCAGTGCTGGGGAAGACTTAAGACCAACTGAAGCTTTCTTT CSAGEDLRPTEAFF
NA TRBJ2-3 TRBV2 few TGTGCCAGCAGCCAGGCCAGCACAGATACGCAGTATTTT CASSQASTDTQYF
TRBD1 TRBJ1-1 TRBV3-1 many TGTGCCAGCAGCCAAGGGACAGGGCAGGGAACTGAAGCTTTCTTT CASSQGTGQGTEAFF
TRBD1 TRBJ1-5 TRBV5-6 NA TGTGCCAGCAGAGCCTCAGACCTACAGGGGGCGCGGGGTCAGCCCCAGCATTTT CASRASDLQGARGQPQHF
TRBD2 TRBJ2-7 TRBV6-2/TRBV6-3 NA TGTGCCAGCAGTTACCAGACTAGCGGGAACTCCTACGAGCAGTACTTC CASSYQTSGNSYEQYF
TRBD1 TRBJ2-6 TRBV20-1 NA TGCAGTGCTAGGGACAGGGGTTGGCTTGCTGGGGCCAACGTCCTGACTTTC CSARDRGWLAGANVLTF
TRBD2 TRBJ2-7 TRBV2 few TGTGCCAGCAGAACCGGGACTACGGTGGGCGAGCAGTACTTC CASRTGTTVGEQYF
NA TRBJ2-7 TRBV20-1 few TGCAGTGCTAGAGTAAGAAGCCGATACATCTACGAGCAGTACTTC CSARVRSRYIYEQYF
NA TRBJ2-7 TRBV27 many TGTGCCAGCAGCAACTCTGGCTACGAGCAGTACTTC CASSNSGYEQYF
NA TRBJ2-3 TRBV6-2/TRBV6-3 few TGTGCCAGCAGTTACTCGTGGGGGCGCCCCGCAGATACGCAGTATTTT CASSYSWGRPADTQYF